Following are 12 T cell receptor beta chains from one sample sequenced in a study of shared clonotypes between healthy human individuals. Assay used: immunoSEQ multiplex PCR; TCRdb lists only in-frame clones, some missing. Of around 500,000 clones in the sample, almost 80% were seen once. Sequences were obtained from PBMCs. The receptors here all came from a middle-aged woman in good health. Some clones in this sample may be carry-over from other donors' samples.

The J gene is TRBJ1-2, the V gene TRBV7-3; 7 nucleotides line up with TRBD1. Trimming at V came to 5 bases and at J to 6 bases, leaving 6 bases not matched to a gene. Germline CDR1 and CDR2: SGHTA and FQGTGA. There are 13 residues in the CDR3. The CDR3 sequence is CASSPGQDHGYTF. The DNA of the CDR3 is TGTGCCAGCAGCCCAGGACAGGACCATGGCTACACCTTC.

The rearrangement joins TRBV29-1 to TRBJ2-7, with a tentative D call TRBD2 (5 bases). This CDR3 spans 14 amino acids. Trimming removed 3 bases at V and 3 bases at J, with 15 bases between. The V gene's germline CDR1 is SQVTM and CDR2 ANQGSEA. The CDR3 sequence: CSVEGVGRRYEQYF. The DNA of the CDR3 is TGCAGCGTTGAGGGAGTGGGTAGGCGCTACGAGCAGTACTTC.

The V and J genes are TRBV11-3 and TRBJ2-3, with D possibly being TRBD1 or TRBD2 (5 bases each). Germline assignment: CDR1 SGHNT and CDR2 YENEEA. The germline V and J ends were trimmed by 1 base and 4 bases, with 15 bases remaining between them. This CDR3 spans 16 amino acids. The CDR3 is CASSLGDHEWPDTQYF. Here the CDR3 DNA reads TGTGCCAGCAGCTTAGGGGACCACGAATGGCCAGATACGCAGTATTTT.

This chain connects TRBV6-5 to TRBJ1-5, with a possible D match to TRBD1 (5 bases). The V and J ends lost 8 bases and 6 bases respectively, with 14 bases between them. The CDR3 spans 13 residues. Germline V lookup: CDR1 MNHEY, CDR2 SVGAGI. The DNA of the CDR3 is TGTGCCAGCGGCACAGGTTACAGTCAGCCCCAGCATTTT. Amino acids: CASGTGYSQPQHF.

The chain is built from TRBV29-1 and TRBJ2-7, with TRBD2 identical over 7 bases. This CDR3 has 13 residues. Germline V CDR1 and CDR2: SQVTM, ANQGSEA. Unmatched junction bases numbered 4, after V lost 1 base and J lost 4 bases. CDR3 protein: CSVEVGGRYEQYF. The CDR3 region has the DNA TGCAGCGTTGAAGTCGGGGGGAGGTACGAGCAGTACTTC.

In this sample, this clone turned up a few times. Here the CDR3 reads CASSDRQGYEQYF. The DNA for the CDR3 is TGCGCCAGCAGCGACAGACAGGGTTACGAGCAGTACTTC. This chain connects TRBV5-1 to TRBJ2-7; 7 bases agree with TRBD1. CDR3 length equals 13 residues. Germline CDR1 is SGHRS and CDR2 is YFSETQ. The junction had 5 bases not matched to a gene; V was cut back by 4 bases and J by 4 bases.

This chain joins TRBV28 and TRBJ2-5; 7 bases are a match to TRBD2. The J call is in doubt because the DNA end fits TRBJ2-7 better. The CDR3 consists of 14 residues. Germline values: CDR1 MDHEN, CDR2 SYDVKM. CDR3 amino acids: CASSSPSGYYEQYF. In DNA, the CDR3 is TGTGCCAGCAGCTCCCCTAGCGGCTACTACGAGCAGTACTTC.

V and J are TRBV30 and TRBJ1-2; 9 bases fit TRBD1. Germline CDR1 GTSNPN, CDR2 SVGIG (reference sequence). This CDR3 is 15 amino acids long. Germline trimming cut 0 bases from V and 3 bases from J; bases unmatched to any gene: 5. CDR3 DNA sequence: TGTGCCTGGAGTGTACAGGGGGCAGGGGACTATGGCTACACCTTC. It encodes CAWSVQGAGDYGYTF. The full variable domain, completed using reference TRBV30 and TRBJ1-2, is SQTIHQWPATLVQPVGSPLSLECTVEGTSNPNLYWYRQAAGRGLQLLFYSVGIGQISSEVPQNLSASRPQDRQFILSSKKLLLSDSGFYLCAWSVQGAGDYGYTFGSGTRLTVV.

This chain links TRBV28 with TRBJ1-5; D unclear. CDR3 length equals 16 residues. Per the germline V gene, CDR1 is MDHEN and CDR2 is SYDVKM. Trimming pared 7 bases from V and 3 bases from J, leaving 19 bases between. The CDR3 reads CASMPRPGRSNQPQHF. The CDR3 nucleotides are TGTGCCAGCATGCCAAGACCCGGACGGTCCAATCAGCCCCAGCATTTT.

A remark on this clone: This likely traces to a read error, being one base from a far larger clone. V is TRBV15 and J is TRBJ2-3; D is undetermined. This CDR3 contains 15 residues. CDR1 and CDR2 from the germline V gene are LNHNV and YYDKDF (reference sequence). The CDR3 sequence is CATSPFGGATYTQYF. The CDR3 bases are TGTGCCACCAGCCCTTTTGGCGGAGCCACATATACGCAGTATTTT.

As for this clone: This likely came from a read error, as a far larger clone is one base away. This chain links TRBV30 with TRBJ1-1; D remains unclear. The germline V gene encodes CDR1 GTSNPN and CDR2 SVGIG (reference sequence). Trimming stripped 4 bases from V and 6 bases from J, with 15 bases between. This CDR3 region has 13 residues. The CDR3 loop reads CAWNRDLYAEAFF. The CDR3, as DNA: TGTGCCTGGAATCGGGATTTGTACGCTGAAGCTTTCTTT.

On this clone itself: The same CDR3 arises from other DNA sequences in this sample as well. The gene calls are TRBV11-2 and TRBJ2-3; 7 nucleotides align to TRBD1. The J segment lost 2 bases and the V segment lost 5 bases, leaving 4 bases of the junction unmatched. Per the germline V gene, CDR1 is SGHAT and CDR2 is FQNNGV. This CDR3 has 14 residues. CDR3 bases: TGTGCCAGCAGCACAGGACAGGCCACAGATACGCAGTATTTT. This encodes CASSTGQATDTQYF.